The 8 T cell receptor beta chains below all came from one sample that was sequenced in a study of blood T cell repertoires in COVID-19. The protocol was immunoSEQ multiplex PCR, while the TCRdb copy is restricted to in-frame clones and leaves out a portion. The sample has 120,000 to 150,000 clones, 85% to 90% seen once. The sample taken for sequencing was peripheral blood. The receptor set was obtained from a woman aged 60-75 years with active COVID-19.

This rearrangement joins TRBV6-6 to TRBJ2-1; 8 bases map to TRBD2. The germline gives CDR1 MNHNY, CDR2 SVGAGI (reference sequence). With V trimmed by 8 bases and J by 8 bases, 14 bases remained unmatched. CDR3 size: 15 residues. The CDR3 loop is CASGESSGSFYEQFF. DNA for the CDR3: TGTGCCAGCGGGGAGTCCAGCGGGAGTTTTTATGAGCAGTTCTTC.

The chain employs TRBV2 and TRBJ2-5, with D possibly TRBD2 on 6 matching bases. Germline assignment: CDR1 SNHLY and CDR2 FYNNEI. The CDR3 runs 15 residues. Trimming removed 3 bases from V and 5 bases from J, with 16 bases in between. CDR3 residues: CASSDQDYLRETQYF. CDR3 in DNA: TGTGCCAGCAGTGATCAGGACTACCTCCGGGAGACCCAGTACTTC.

The chain joins TRBV19 to TRBJ1-2, with TRBD1 as a possible D gene (6 bases). Trimming shortened V by 7 bases and J by 6 bases, and 12 bases separated the two germline ends. The CDR3 has 12 residues. Germline CDR1 is LNHDA and CDR2 is SQIVND (reference sequence). The CDR3 here is CASKQGMDGYTF. The CDR3 bases are TGTGCCAGTAAACAGGGTATGGATGGCTACACCTTC.

The chain uses TRBV2 and TRBJ2-3, with 12 bases matching TRBD2. The trim removed 2 bases at V and 3 bases at J, leaving 6 bases unmatched. This CDR3 spans 17 amino acids. CDR1 is SNHLY, CDR2 FYNNEI, per germline. CDR3 nucleotides: TGTGCCAGCAGTGAAAAACGACTAGCGGGAGCGACAGATACGCAGTATTTT. Translation: CASSEKRLAGATDTQYF.

The chain has TRBV9 and TRBJ2-1; 7 bases map to TRBD2. The trim removed 0 bases at V and 5 bases at J, leaving 8 bases unmatched. Per germline, CDR1 SGDLS and CDR2 YYNGEE. The CDR3 is 16 amino acids. CDR3 sequence reads: CASSVDERGMNNEQFF. The CDR3 DNA reads as TGTGCCAGCAGCGTAGACGAGCGGGGAATGAACAATGAGCAGTTCTTC.

The J gene is TRBJ2-1, the V gene TRBV7-3; 11 bases align to TRBD2. The V gene's germline CDR1 is SGHTA and CDR2 FQGTGA. After removal of 3 bases from V and 5 bases from J, the junction contained 18 bases not matched to a gene. CDR3 length: 20 amino acids. The CDR3 region has the DNA TGTGCCAGCAGCTTCAGGACAGGCTTAAAACCGGGACTAGCGGACAATGAGCAGTTCTTC. Translation: CASSFRTGLKPGLADNEQFF.

The chain employs TRBV6-2 or TRBV6-3 and TRBJ2-6; no reliable D call. This CDR3 contains 14 residues. Between the trimmed V and J ends, which lost 6 bases and 3 bases, there was a span of 9 bases. Germline assignment: CDR1 MNHEY and CDR2 SVGEGT. For the CDR3, the DNA is TGTGCCAGCAGCCCTCCAGGTGGGGCCAACGTCCTGACTTTC. It translates to CASSPPGGANVLTF.

The rearrangement joins TRBV4-1 to TRBJ1-3, with no clear D. Trimming took off 0 bases at V and 2 bases at J, with 8 bases between the two ends. The CDR3 extends over 15 amino acids. CDR1 and CDR2 (germline): MGHRA, YSYEKL. The CDR3 DNA reads as TGCGCCAGCAGCCAAGAAGGAGGGCCTGGAAACACCATATATTTT. Translation: CASSQEGGPGNTIYF.